This T cell receptor beta chain was retrieved from a study of cytomegalovirus exposure and HLA in healthy donors. Study-wide results and limits: Altogether, 160 or so TCR beta chains were recorded as cytomegalovirus-associated. Reported performance of the classifier showed diagnosis of cytomegalovirus status with high specificity and sensitivity.

This clone came up once. What it binds is unknown. The PCR made use of 60 Vbeta and 13 Jbeta primers. Data came from immunoSEQ multiplex PCR; TCRdb stores just in-frame clones and leaves some out. Here the sample spans about 170,000 clones, more than 75% being singletons. Sequencing was performed on PBMCs. The TCR was taken from a man in his thirties or forties in good health and CMV-seropositive.

In DNA form, the CDR3 reads TGTGCCACCAGCAGTTCCGGGACAGGGTACAATGAGCAGTTCTTC. Translated, it gives CATSSSGTGYNEQFF. This chain joins TRBV15 and TRBJ2-1; 9 bases are a match to TRBD1. Germline lookup yields CDR1 LNHNV and CDR2 YYDKDF (reference sequence). This CDR3 is built from 15 residues. Losses at the gene ends were 3 bases for V and 4 bases for J; bases not matched to a gene: 4. The full variable domain, rest sourced from reference TRBV15 and TRBJ2-1, is DAMVIQNPRYQVTQFGKPVTLSCSQTLNHNVMYWYQQKSSQAPKLLFHYYDKDFNNEADTPDNFQSRRPNTSFCFLDIRSPGLGDTAMYLCATSSSGTGYNEQFFGPGTRLTVL.